This T cell receptor beta chain came from a study of shared T cell receptors in the human thymus. The table came from immunoSEQ multiplex PCR; TCRdb's copy has only in-frame clones and leaves some out. The table includes hundreds of thousands of clones, more than 75% detected once. V trimming: 3 bases; J trimming: 5 bases; junction bases outside the gene matches: 7. Germline assignment: CDR1 WNHNN and CDR2 SYGVQD (reference sequence). The CDR3 contains 16 residues. These data are also associated with another study on human thymus T cells. That work states: Resections that were taken during corrective heart surgery supplied the thymus tissue. Repertoires from thymus and blood appeared to show biased V and J gene usage. Related work found strong thymic repertoire overlap between unrelated individuals.

Sequencing was done on a sample of thymocytes. The rearrangement uses TRBV10-1 and TRBJ2-1; 10 nucleotides line up with TRBD2. This TCR derives from a boy in the first two years of life with a congenital heart defect. The CDR3 DNA sequence: TGCGCCAGCAGTGACCCGGGACTAGCGAGCGACAATGAGCAGTTCTTC. Protein product: CASSDPGLASDNEQFF.